These 22 T cell receptor beta chains share one sample of origin, sequenced in a study of blood T cell repertoires in COVID-19. Data came from immunoSEQ multiplex PCR; TCRdb stores just in-frame clones and leaves some out. The table includes tens of thousands of clones, around 80% detected once. Specimen: peripheral blood. All receptors come from a human donor in a cohort sampled during active COVID-19.

The genes are TRBV3-1 (or the pseudogene TRBV3-2) and TRBJ1-3, with D unclear. CDR3 length equals 13 residues. Trimming removed 4 bases at V and 4 bases at J, with 8 bases between. Germline V gene sequence: CDR1 LGHDT, CDR2 YNNKEL (reference sequence). The CDR3 here is CASSRHLGNTIYF. The CDR3 DNA follows: TGTGCCAGCAGCCGGCATTTGGGAAACACCATATATTTT.

V is TRBV19 and J is TRBJ1-2; possible D gene TRBD1, 5 bases. Germline lookup yields CDR1 LNHDA and CDR2 SQIVND (reference sequence). V was trimmed by 7 bases and J by 10 bases, leaving 25 bases between them. The CDR3 sequence is 15 residues long. CDR3 in DNA: TGTGCCAGTAATTTCCAGAGAGGAAGTTCACAGGTCTACACCTTC. Amino acid sequence: CASNFQRGSSQVYTF.

The chain links TRBV19 to TRBJ2-7; perhaps TRBD1 as D (5 bases). The germline CDR1 and CDR2 sequences are LNHDA and SQIVND (reference sequence). The length of the CDR3 is 15 residues. V was shortened by 6 bases and J by 2 bases, with 17 bases between the two germline ends. This chain's CDR3 is CASSPRRTPAYEQYF. The CDR3 coding sequence is TGTGCCAGTAGCCCCCGACGGACACCAGCCTACGAGCAGTACTTC.

The rearrangement joins TRBV19 to TRBJ1-5; D is unclear. Germline V gene data show CDR1 as LNHDA and CDR2 as SQIVND (reference sequence). The V gene lost 5 bases and the J gene lost 4 bases, with 15 bases spanning the gap. There are 15 residues in the CDR3. CDR3 DNA: TGTGCCAGTAGTCCCACCGGCCGAGGAAATCAGCCCCAGCATTTT. Protein sequence: CASSPTGRGNQPQHF.

This clone was recorded only once. The rearrangement joins TRBV7-9 to TRBJ2-7, with 7 bases lining up with TRBD2. This CDR3 is 13 amino acids long. J gave up 6 bases and V 1 base, and 3 bases lay outside the gene matches. Germline CDR1 and CDR2: SEHNR and FQNEAQ (reference sequence). CDR3 DNA sequence: TGTGCCAGCAGCTTAGAGGGAGGGGCCGAGCAGTACTTC. Amino acid sequence: CASSLEGGAEQYF.

This chain joins TRBV7-9 and TRBJ1-6; TRBD1 aligns across 7 bases. The germline CDR1 and CDR2 sequences are SEHNR and FQNEAQ (reference sequence). CDR3 length equals 19 residues. The V and J ends lost 4 bases and 8 bases, in that order; junction bases with no gene match: 20. In DNA form, the CDR3 reads TGTGCCAGCAGCTCTCCAAATCCACAGGGGCCCTATGGTTATTCACCCCTCCACTTT. Translating it yields CASSSPNPQGPYGYSPLHF.

The chain uses TRBV4-2 and TRBJ2-2; D perhaps matches TRBD2 (5 bases). Germline CDR1 reads LGHNA; CDR2 reads YNFKEQ. The CDR3 consists of 18 residues. The V gene lost 0 bases and the J gene lost 6 bases, with 20 bases spanning the gap. As DNA, the CDR3 is TGTGCCAGCAGCCAAGAAGAAGCGGCAGAACACTTTTCCGGGGAGCTGTTTTTT. Residues: CASSQEEAAEHFSGELFF.

CDR3 residues: CASSPPSGLPGEQFF. The CDR3 DNA reads as TGTGCCAGCTCACCCCCATCCGGGCTCCCGGGGGAGCAGTTCTTC. The chain has TRBV18 and TRBJ2-1; possibly TRBD2 for D (5 bases). The CDR3 covers 15 residues. Per germline, CDR1 KGHSH and CDR2 LQKENI. V dropped 3 bases and J dropped 10 bases, with 19 bases sitting between them.

The V and J genes are TRBV5-1 and TRBJ2-7; a possible D gene is TRBD1 (6 bases). The CDR3 extends over 14 amino acids. The V end lost 5 bases, the J end lost 4 bases, and 16 bases lay between the germline ends. Germline CDR1 reads SGHRS; CDR2 reads YFSETQ. The CDR3 DNA sequence: TGCGCCAGCAGTATGTCGACAGGAAAATACGAGCAGTACTTC. Its protein is CASSMSTGKYEQYF.

This clone was found a few times. The V and J genes are TRBV7-6 and TRBJ1-6, with D maybe TRBD1 (6 bases). V shed 5 bases and J shed 9 bases, with 17 bases lying between them. The CDR3 has 15 amino acids. CDR1 is SGHVS and CDR2 is FNYEAQ in the germline V gene. The CDR3 region is CASSPTDRLSSPLHF. CDR3 bases: TGTGCCAGCAGCCCAACTGACAGGCTTAGTTCACCCCTCCACTTT.

The sample holds one count of this clone. The chain combines TRBV30 with TRBJ2-6, with a possible D match to TRBD1 (6 bases). The length of the CDR3 is 15 residues. Germline assignment: CDR1 GTSNPN and CDR2 SVGIG (reference sequence). Trimming cost V 4 bases and J 1 base, with 11 bases left between them. The CDR3 reads CAWMRTGSGANVLTF. In DNA form, the CDR3 reads TGTGCCTGGATGAGAACAGGGTCTGGGGCCAACGTCCTGACTTTC.

CDR3 coding DNA: TGTGCCAGCAGCCCACGGCCGGGACTAGCGGGGACAGATACGCAGTATTTT. Amino acid sequence: CASSPRPGLAGTDTQYF. V is TRBV5-4 and J is TRBJ2-3, with 13 bases lining up with TRBD2. The CDR3 sequence is 17 residues long. Germline lookup yields CDR1 SGHNT and CDR2 YYREEE (reference sequence). V gave up 4 bases and J gave up 3 bases; unmatched junction bases: 8.

The V call is TRBV5-1, the J call TRBJ1-5; D is uncertain. Germline V gene sequence: CDR1 SGHRS, CDR2 YFSETQ. The CDR3 extends over 15 amino acids. Trimming pared 1 base from V and 4 bases from J, leaving 12 bases between. For the CDR3, the DNA is TGCGCCAGCAGCTTGTTAGGCCAGGTAAATCAGCCCCAGCATTTT. Protein sequence: CASSLLGQVNQPQHF. The entire variable domain, with the rest obtained from reference TRBV5-1 and TRBJ1-5, is as follows: KAGVTQTPRYLIKTRGQQVTLSCSPISGHRSVSWYQQTPGQGLQFLFEYFSETQRNKGNFPGRFSGRQFSNSRSEMNVSTLELGDSALYLCASSLLGQVNQPQHFGDGTRLSIL.

The chain uses TRBV19 and TRBJ2-7, with a possible D match to TRBD2 (6 bases). Germline CDR1 is LNHDA and CDR2 is SQIVND (reference sequence). V gave up 3 bases and J gave up 4 bases, with 10 bases separating them. The CDR3 covers 13 residues. The CDR3 sequence is CASSIMSGYEQYF. The CDR3 nucleotides are TGTGCCAGTAGTATTATGAGCGGGTACGAGCAGTACTTC.

This rearrangement joins TRBV9 to TRBJ2-1; 7 positions match TRBD2. V dropped 2 bases and J dropped 0; count of bases not matched to a gene: 5. The CDR3 contains 16 residues. Germline loops: CDR1 SGDLS, CDR2 YYNGEE. CDR3 sequence: CASSVSGASSYNEQFF. CDR3 DNA sequence: TGTGCCAGCAGCGTCAGCGGGGCTAGCTCCTACAATGAGCAGTTCTTC.

In nucleotides, the CDR3 is TGCGCCAGCAGCCAAGCCGGGGTCTCAGGTGCGAACGAGCAGTACTTC. This gives the protein CASSQAGVSGANEQYF. V and J are TRBV4-3 and TRBJ2-7; D is possibly TRBD2 (5 bases). From germline, CDR1 is LGHNA and CDR2 YSLEER. The CDR3 consists of 16 residues. V shed 1 base and J shed 5 bases, with 18 bases lying between them.

The chain is built from TRBV7-9 and TRBJ2-7, with unresolved D. The length of the CDR3 is 12 residues. The germline CDR1 and CDR2 sequences are SEHNR and FQNEAQ (reference sequence). V lost 5 bases and J lost 6, with 11 bases in between. The CDR3 DNA reads as TGTGCCAGCAGCCCCCCCCTCTCCGAGCAGTACTTC. It specifies CASSPPLSEQYF.

The chain carries TRBV19 and TRBJ1-2; D possibly corresponds to TRBD1 (6 bases). Deletions cut 7 bases from V and 2 bases from J, with 11 bases between. CDR1 and CDR2 from the germline V gene are LNHDA and SQIVND (reference sequence). The CDR3 has 13 amino acids. In DNA form, the CDR3 reads TGTGCCAGTACCCCGACAGGAAACTATGGCTACACCTTC. It encodes CASTPTGNYGYTF.

The CDR3 DNA reads TGTGCCAGCAGTTACGCGAGCCTCATCAGGGTAAGCTCCTACAATGAGCAGTTCTTC. Translated, it gives CASSYASLIRVSSYNEQFF. The chain employs TRBV6-2 or TRBV6-3 and TRBJ2-1; maybe TRBD1 (5 bases). Trimming removed 2 bases from V and 0 bases from J, with 20 bases in between. From germline, CDR1 is MNHEY and CDR2 SVGEGT. CDR3 length: 19 residues.

This chain joins TRBV19 and TRBJ2-3; 9 bases agree with TRBD2. The V gene's germline CDR1 is LNHDA and CDR2 SQIVND (reference sequence). This CDR3 region has 14 residues. Trimming took 9 bases from V and 5 from J; bases not matched to a gene: 9. The CDR3 bases are TGTGCCAGCGGAGCGGGGGGCCGTGGAGATACGCAGTATTTT. Translating it yields CASGAGGRGDTQYF.

CDR3 sequence (DNA): TGCGCCAGCAGCTTGAAAGGGGGTAGCTATGGCTACACCTTC. Its translation is CASSLKGGSYGYTF. V usage is TRBV5-1 and J usage is TRBJ1-2, with D maybe TRBD1 (6 bases). Trimming removed 1 base from V and 4 bases from J, with 11 bases in between. Germline CDR1 and CDR2: SGHRS and YFSETQ. The CDR3 covers 14 residues.

The rearrangement joins TRBV11-2 to TRBJ1-3, with 7 bases fitting TRBD1. The CDR3 is 18 amino acids. J was trimmed by 0 bases and V by 0 bases; bases with no gene match: 8. Germline V gene data show CDR1 as SGHAT and CDR2 as FQNNGV. The CDR3 DNA sequence: TGTGCCAGCAGCTTAGAAGGGGGCAGGGTGAGCTCTGGAAACACCATATATTTT. Encoded protein: CASSLEGGRVSSGNTIYF.